This record concerns one T cell receptor (beta chain) sequence. Its binding antigen is unknown. No base qualities exist here, and no much larger clone lies one base off it. In total, 666 healthy bone marrow donors made up the cohort. Cohort members were all nominally healthy when sampled, although unrecorded immune exposures were likely present. The donor was CMV seropositive and was included in the group of some 290 seropositive cohort members. A peripheral blood sample was provided by each donor, and peripheral blood mononuclear cells were used for TCR beta sequencing. Genomic DNA extraction from the blood cell samples was performed with the Qiagen DNeasy Blood Extraction Kit. Library method: the immunoSEQ multiplex PCR assay. The multiplex PCR relied on a mix of 60 forward primers for TCR Vbeta segments and 13 reverse primers for TCR Jbeta segments. A multiplex PCR assay on genomic DNA amplified the CDR3 region of rearranged TCR beta genes. Amplified TCR beta libraries were sequenced as 87-base-pair reads on the Illumina HiSeq System. Per the original workflow: A later analysis tallied around 82 million unique TCR beta chains across the 640 or so repertoires, and around 10 million of those chains were shared by two or more donors. To remove PCR and sequencing errors, raw reads were error-corrected and collapsed into unique sequences using a nearest-neighbor algorithm that merged closely related sequences. To assign V, D and J gene segments, CDR3 sequences were aligned to IMGT reference sequences. For a sequence to be retained, at least a six-nucleotide match to both a V gene segment and a J gene segment was required. A rearrangement was called productive if the CDR3 had no stop codons and remained in frame with V and J, and every other rearrangement was called non-productive. Following IMGT convention, CDR3 was defined as the stretch from the second conserved V-encoded cysteine to the conserved J-encoded phenylalanine. The earlier analysis of fewer than 750 of the donors excluded sequences that lacked an unambiguous match to a single V gene segment. In an earlier analysis of 450 to 700 of the donors, V segments were called functional above 56.7% productive rearrangements and were called segregating when the between-donor standard deviation exceeded 5%. A statistical classification framework was built for diagnosing cytomegalovirus status from the catalog of TCR beta chain sequences. A later analysis assigned V and J genes by comparing TCR nucleotide sequences with IMGT/GENE-DB human TR gene sequences. A later analysis assigned CDR3 sequences and most-parsimonious VDJ recombination scenarios with the TCRdist pipeline. In a later analysis, each TCR beta chain was defined by its CDR3 amino acid sequence together with its V-gene family, and reads lacking a unique V-gene family were excluded. As a way to deal with suspected cross-contamination and a sequencing artifact, a later analysis dropped 450 to 600 nucleotide sequences that were highly shared and had low generation probability. In a later analysis, a clonal expansion index for each public chain was calculated from normalized within-repertoire ranks of inferred template counts. Generation probabilities in a later analysis came from a VDJ recombination model fitted to out-of-frame rearrangements, and those results were checked against IGoR. A later analysis scored TCR-TCR, TCR-HLA and TCR-CMV co-occurrence with hypergeometric tests, applying a repertoire-size bias correction to TCR pairs. In a later analysis, false discovery rates were estimated by permuting HLA or CMV assignments 20 times. In a later analysis, co-occurring TCRs were grouped using DBSCAN, with TCRdist sequence similarity added in when clustering inside HLA-allele-positive subsets. Co-occurrence clustering excluded repertoires with fewer than 30,000 or more than 120,000 public chains, plus five with anomalous nucleotide sharing. TCRdb retrieved this table from immuneACCESS and kept in-frame rearrangements only. Not all clones are present; in checked studies, unresolved V genes account for under half, and no reason is known for the remainder. V, J and clone size are those of that table, while D and trimming were read from the DNA. Present in this sample are 70,000 to 90,000 clones, around 76% of which were seen just once. The ten top clones hold over 10% of the sample.

The data were obtained in a study of cytomegalovirus exposure and HLA in healthy donors (dated 2017 in TCRdb). Concerning the study at large: An earlier analysis of 587 of the donors reported 250 to 300 Gb of sequence data and some 110 million unique TCR beta sequences obtained from roughly 170 million T cells. A separate validation cohort of approximately 130 different subjects was used in addition to the 666-subject first cohort. To predict cytomegalovirus infection status, the study brought together high-throughput TCR immunosequencing, statistical association of individual TCRs with disease status, and machine learning. Every repertoire in the discovery cohort had been generated on one and the same sequencing platform. Donor age, sex, ethnicity and CMV serostatus were collected together with the repertoire data. Of the approximately 370 genotyped donors, 75% to 85% were placed in the genetic ancestry cluster associated with self-reported Caucasian donors. An earlier analysis of fewer than 750 of the donors used high-throughput TCR beta sequencing to judge whether each TCR beta V gene segment behaved as functional or pseudogenic. A later genetic analysis used genome-wide SNP genotypes for about 60% of the roughly 700 donors, treating that subset as a discovery cohort. Rather than drawing on any new phenotypic data, the later analysis identified candidate immune exposures from TCR beta sequences and the way those sequences occurred across donors. Typing coverage varied by locus: roughly 620-640 donors for A, B, C, DRB1 and DQB1; some 520 for DQA1; more than 600 for DPA1; approximately 490 for DPB1. The T cell repertoires of under 700 subjects were profiled by immunosequencing and related to cytomegalovirus serostatus. The study aimed to test whether cataloging public T cell receptors could reveal signatures of past pathogen exposure. To study patterns of TCR occurrence, a later analysis re-analyzed previously published TCR beta repertoires from 650 to 750 donors and added high-resolution HLA genotyping. Among about 370 genotyped donors of the cohort, an average of around 250,000 unique TCR beta nucleotide sequences was sequenced per donor, of which roughly 17% were non-productive. Both class I and class II loci were covered by HLA typing, at four-digit resolution. Because of strong linkage in the cohort, 4 to 6 DR-DQ haplotypes were treated as single units for association and clustering. Roughly 320 gigabases of sequencing data and approximately 91 million unique TCR sequences made up an early release that covered approximately 700 HLA-typed donors. General conclusions and limits of the study: The presence/absence analyses assumed that sequencing depth was roughly uniform across donors, and that assumption may not be true. A cluster of highly shared sequence variants was judged likely to represent a technical artifact of the sequencing pipeline. An earlier analysis of approximately 600 of the donors showed that most TCR beta V segments appeared in productive rearrangements either about 87% or about 30% of the time, which broadly matched IMGT annotations. According to a later genetic analysis, donors in an Asian-associated ancestry cluster had fewer N-insertions in productive TCRs than the approximately 700-donor mean. Cytomegalovirus status was reported to be diagnosed by the classifier with high specificity and sensitivity in both the original and validation cohorts. Linkage disequilibrium might explain the correlated functional status among segregating V segments, but an unknown experimental factor could not be excluded. A later analysis found that HLA-associated TCR beta chains were more clonally expanded and had lower generation probabilities than equally common non-associated chains. In a later analysis, some 17,000 TCR beta sequences were associated with specific HLA alleles at a false discovery rate of 0.05. A further reported finding was that TCR beta sequences accurately predicted the HLA-A and HLA-B alleles for most subjects in the first cohort. Most CMV-associated TCR beta chains appeared to be HLA-restricted in a later analysis, and the HLA associations seemed to be driven largely by CMV exposure. In this cohort, only TCR beta chains were sequenced, and detectable features were limited by the absence of alpha or paired-chain data. Immune exposure information for the cohort was limited to CMV serostatus. A later genetic analysis associated a missense DCLRE1C variant with V-gene and J-gene trimming of TCR beta chains, and an independent cohort replicated the association. The study listed 150 to 200 TCR beta chains as associated with cytomegalovirus. The authors suggested that the approach could potentially be generalized to other disease states and immunological phenotypes. Several of the top co-occurrence clusters appeared to be linked to parvovirus B19, influenza, CMV and Epstein-Barr virus, according to a later analysis. Roughly 15 rarely observed V segments, including chromosome 9 orphons, were excluded from the earlier analysis of a few hundred of the donors because counts were too low. Most TCR sequences were seen in very few donors, while some public TCRs were found in many individuals. According to a later analysis, TCR association rates differed among HLA loci, with DRB1 alleles showing the most associated TCRs and HLA-C alleles showing the fewest. Assigning TCR associations to individual alleles was difficult when HLA alleles, especially DR and DQ, strongly co-occurred. In vitro tests confirmed that a few of the cytomegalovirus-associated TCR beta chains recognize cytomegalovirus antigens. HLA typing was unavailable for some donors at each locus, so association tests used only the typed subset.

The TCR sequence derives from a male donor in good health and CMV-seropositive. Sequenced sample: PBMCs.

The sequenced DNA is TGTGCCAGCAGCGAACCGACCGGGCGAGGGCAGTACTTC. Its translation is CASSEPTGRGQYF. The chain links TRBV7-9 with TRBJ2-5; TRBD2 is perhaps the D gene, given 5 matching bases. Trimming at the junction amounts to 5 bases on V and 11 bases on J, and the germline ends lie 18 bases apart. CDR1 and CDR2 (SEHNR, FQNEAQ) derive from the germline V gene (reference sequence). The CDR3 numbers 13 residues from cysteine through phenylalanine. Kept here is only the CDR3 DNA, which spans 39 bases and is read in frame from base 1.